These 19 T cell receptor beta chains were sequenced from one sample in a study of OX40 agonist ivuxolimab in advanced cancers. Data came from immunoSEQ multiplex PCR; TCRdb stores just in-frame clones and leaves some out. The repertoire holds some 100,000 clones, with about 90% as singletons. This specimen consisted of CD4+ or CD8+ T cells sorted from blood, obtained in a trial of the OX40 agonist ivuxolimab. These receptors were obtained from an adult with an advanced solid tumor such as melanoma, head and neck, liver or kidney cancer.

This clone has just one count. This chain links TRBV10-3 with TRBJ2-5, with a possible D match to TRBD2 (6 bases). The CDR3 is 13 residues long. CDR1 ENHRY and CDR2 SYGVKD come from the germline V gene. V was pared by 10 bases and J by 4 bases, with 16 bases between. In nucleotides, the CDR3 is TGTGCCAGCAGACCCGGAGGGCCAGAGACCCAGTACTTC. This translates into CASRPGGPETQYF.

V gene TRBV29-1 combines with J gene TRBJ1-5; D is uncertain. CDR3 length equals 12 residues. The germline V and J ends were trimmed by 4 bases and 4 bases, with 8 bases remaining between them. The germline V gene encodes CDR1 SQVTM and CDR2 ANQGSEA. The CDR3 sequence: CSVVSSNQPQHF. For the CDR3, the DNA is TGCAGCGTTGTTTCCAGTAATCAGCCCCAGCATTTT.

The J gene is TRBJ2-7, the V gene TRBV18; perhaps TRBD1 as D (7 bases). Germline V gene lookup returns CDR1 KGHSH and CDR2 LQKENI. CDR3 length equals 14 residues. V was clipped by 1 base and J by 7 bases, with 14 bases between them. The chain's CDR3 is CASSPLEGAGEQYF. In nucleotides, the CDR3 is TGTGCCAGCTCACCACTGGAGGGGGCGGGTGAGCAGTACTTC.

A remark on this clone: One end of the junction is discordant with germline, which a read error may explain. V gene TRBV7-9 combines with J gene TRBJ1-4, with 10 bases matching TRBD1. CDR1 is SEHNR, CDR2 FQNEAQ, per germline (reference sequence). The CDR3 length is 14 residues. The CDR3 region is CASSEGQGNEKLFF. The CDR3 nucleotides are TGCGCCAGCAGCGAGGGACAGGGGAATGAAAAACTGTTTTTT.

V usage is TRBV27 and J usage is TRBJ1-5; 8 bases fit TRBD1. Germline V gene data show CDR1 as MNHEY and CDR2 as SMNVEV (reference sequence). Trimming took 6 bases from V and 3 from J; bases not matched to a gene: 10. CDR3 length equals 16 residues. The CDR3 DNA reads TGTGCCAGCAGCCCCCTTGGACAGGGCAACAATCAGCCCCAGCATTTT. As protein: CASSPLGQGNNQPQHF.

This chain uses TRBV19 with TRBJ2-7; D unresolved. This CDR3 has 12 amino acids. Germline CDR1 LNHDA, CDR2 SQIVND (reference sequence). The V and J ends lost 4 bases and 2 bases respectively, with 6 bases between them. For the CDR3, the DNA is TGTGCCAGTAGTAACCCTCCCTACGAGCAGTACTTC. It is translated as CASSNPPYEQYF.

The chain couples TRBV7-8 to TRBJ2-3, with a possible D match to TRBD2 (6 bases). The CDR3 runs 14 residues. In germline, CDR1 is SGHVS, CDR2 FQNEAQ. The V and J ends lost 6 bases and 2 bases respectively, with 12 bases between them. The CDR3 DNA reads TGTGCCAGCAGACCGCGACTAGTCACAGATACGCAGTATTTT. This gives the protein CASRPRLVTDTQYF.

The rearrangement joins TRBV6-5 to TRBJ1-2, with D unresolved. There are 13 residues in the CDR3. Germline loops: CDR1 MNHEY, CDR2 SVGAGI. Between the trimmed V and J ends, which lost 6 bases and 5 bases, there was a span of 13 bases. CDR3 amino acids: CASSLQTEYGYTF. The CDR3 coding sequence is TGTGCCAGCAGCCTCCAAACAGAGTATGGCTACACCTTC.

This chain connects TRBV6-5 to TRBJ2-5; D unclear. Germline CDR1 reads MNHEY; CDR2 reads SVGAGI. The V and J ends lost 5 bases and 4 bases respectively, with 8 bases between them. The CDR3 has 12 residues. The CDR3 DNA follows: TGTGCCAGCAGTCCCGTGGGAGAGACCCAGTACTTC. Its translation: CASSPVGETQYF.

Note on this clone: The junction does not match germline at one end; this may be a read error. The CDR3 region is CASSFRAYNEQFF. The DNA for the CDR3 is TGTGCTAGTAGTTTCAGGGCCTACAATGAGCAGTTCTTC. This chain joins TRBV19 and TRBJ2-1; the D gene is possibly TRBD1 (5 bases). Germline loops: CDR1 LNHDA, CDR2 SQIVND (reference sequence). CDR3 length equals 13 residues.

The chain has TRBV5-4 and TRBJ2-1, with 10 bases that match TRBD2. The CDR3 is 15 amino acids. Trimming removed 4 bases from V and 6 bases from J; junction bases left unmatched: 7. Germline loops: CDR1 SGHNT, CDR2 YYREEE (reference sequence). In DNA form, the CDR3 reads TGTGCCAGCAGCCAAGGGGCTAGCGGGAGCAATGAGCAGTTCTTC. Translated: CASSQGASGSNEQFF.

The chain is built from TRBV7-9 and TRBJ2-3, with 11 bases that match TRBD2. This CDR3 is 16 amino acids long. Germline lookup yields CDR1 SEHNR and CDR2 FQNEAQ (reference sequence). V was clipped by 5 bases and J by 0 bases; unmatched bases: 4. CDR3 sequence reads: CASSILAGGSTDTQYF. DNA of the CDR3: TGTGCCAGCAGCATCCTAGCGGGAGGCAGCACAGATACGCAGTATTTT.

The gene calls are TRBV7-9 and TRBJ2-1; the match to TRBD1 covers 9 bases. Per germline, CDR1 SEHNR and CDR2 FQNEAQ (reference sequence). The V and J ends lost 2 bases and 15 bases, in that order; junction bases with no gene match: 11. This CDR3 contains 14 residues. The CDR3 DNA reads TGTGCCAGCAGCTTAAGAAACTCGGGACAGGGCCTGTTCTTC. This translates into CASSLRNSGQGLFF.

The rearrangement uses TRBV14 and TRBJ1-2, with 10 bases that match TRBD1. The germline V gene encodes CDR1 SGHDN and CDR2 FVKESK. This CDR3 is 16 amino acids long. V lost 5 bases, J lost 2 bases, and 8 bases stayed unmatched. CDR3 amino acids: CASSKTGQGWNYGYTF. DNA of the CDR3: TGTGCCAGCAGCAAGACGGGACAGGGGTGGAACTATGGCTACACCTTC.

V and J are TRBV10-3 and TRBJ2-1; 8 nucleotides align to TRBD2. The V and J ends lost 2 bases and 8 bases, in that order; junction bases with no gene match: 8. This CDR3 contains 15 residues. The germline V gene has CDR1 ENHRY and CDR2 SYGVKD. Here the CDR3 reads CAISEPGRAFDEQFF. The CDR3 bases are TGTGCCATCAGTGAGCCCGGGAGGGCCTTTGATGAGCAGTTCTTC.

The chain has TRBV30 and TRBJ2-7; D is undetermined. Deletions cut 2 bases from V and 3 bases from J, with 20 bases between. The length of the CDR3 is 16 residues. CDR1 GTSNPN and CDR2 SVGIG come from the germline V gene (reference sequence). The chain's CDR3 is CAWSPTIVGIYYEQYF. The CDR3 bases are TGTGCCTGGAGTCCGACCATAGTGGGGATATACTACGAGCAGTACTTC.

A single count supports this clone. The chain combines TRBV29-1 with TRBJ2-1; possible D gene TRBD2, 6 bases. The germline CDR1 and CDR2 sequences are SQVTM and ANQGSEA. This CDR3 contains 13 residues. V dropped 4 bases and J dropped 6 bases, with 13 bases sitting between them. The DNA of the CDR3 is TGCAGCGTTGTAGGGCGGGAAATCAATGAGCAGTTCTTC. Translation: CSVVGREINEQFF.

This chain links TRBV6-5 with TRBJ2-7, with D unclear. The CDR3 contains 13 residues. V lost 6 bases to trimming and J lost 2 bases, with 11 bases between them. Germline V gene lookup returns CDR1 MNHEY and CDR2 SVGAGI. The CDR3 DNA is TGTGCCAGCAGATCAGACACAACCTACGAGCAGTACTTC. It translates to CASRSDTTYEQYF.

CDR3 region: CASSPNGRGPYEQYF. CDR3 nucleotides: TGTGCCAGCTCACCGAATGGGAGGGGTCCCTACGAGCAGTACTTC. The rearrangement uses TRBV18 and TRBJ2-7; 7 bases fit TRBD2. Per the germline V gene, CDR1 is KGHSH and CDR2 is LQKENI. The CDR3 has 15 amino acids. V shed 3 bases, J shed 2 bases, and the junction held 7 bases outside the gene matches.